A single sample is the source of the 5 T cell receptor beta chains below, sequenced in a study of CD8 T cells in Susac syndrome. The RNA, about 0.5 to 1 ug, was put through reverse transcription using random hexamers. In TCRdb, the immunoSEQ multiplex PCR reads were re-called with MiXCR into one record per CDR3 protein. Here the sample spans roughly 180,000 distinct CDR3 sequences, under 95% being singletons. Sample: CD4+ T cells from PBMCs. These receptor sequences come from a human donor with multiple sclerosis.

The CDR3 DNA follows: TGTGCCAGCAGCTTAGCCGGATTCCAGGAGGAAGCTTTCTTT. This translates into CASSLAGFQEEAFF. The chain recombines TRBV7-9 with TRBJ1-1, with D unclear. Trimming cost V 0 bases and J 8 bases, with 13 bases left between them. The germline gives CDR1 SEHNR, CDR2 FQNEAQ (reference sequence). The CDR3 loop spans 14 amino acids.

The chain has TRBV18 and TRBJ2-6, with D hard to call. The germline CDR1 and CDR2 sequences are KGHSH and LQKENI. V lost 1 base and J lost 3, with 16 bases in between. The CDR3 has 18 residues. In nucleotides, the CDR3 is TGTGCCAGCTCACCACTTGTTAGCCCCTTGGGTGGGGCCAACGTCCTGACTTTC. Amino acids: CASSPLVSPLGGANVLTF.

This clonotype was observed a handful of times. V usage is TRBV6-1 and J usage is TRBJ2-5; D may be TRBD2 (6 bases). This CDR3 contains 10 residues. Trimming shortened V by 10 bases and J by 4 bases, and 7 bases separated the two germline ends. Germline loops: CDR1 MNHNS, CDR2 SASEGT. This chain's CDR3 is CAMGGETQYF. As DNA, the CDR3 is TGTGCCATGGGGGGAGAGACCCAGTACTTC.

The chain has TRBV6-5 and TRBJ2-7, with a tentative D call TRBD2 (8 bases). Germline V lookup: CDR1 MNHEY, CDR2 SVGAGI. The CDR3 sequence is 20 residues long. The V end lost 2 bases, the J end lost 0 bases, and 26 bases lay between the germline ends. CDR3 in DNA: TGTGCCAGCAGTTACCCCGGACAGGCGAGAGCGGGGGCACACTCCTACGAGCAGTACTTC. Residues: CASSYPGQARAGAHSYEQYF.

The CDR3 DNA reads TGTGCCAGCAGCACAGGGGAAGAGACCCAGTACTTC. Translating it yields CASSTGEETQYF. This chain links TRBV9 with TRBJ2-5; 7 bases fit TRBD1. CDR3 length equals 12 residues. V shed 4 bases and J 3 bases; nucleotides not matched to a gene: 0. Germline CDR1 and CDR2: SGDLS and YYNGEE.